The source of this T cell receptor (beta chain) is a study of human T cells and chemical hapten exposure. A single record per CDR3 protein comes from TCRdb applying MiXCR to the RACE reads. The table shows tens of thousands of distinct CDR3 sequences, with 9.5% to 15% occurring only once. Regarding time point: pre-sensitization, week 0. This sample's treatment: therapeutic diphenylcyclopropenone sensitization with weekly scalp DPC. Unfractionated whole blood served as the source for total RNA extraction. The germline gives CDR1 SGHNT, CDR2 YENEEA. V shed 5 bases and J 4 bases; nucleotides not matched to a gene: 15. CDR3 length: 19 amino acids. In its sample, this clonotype was seen many times.

The sequence was collected from a woman aged 40 to 50 with alopecia areata. Some clones in this sample may be carry-over from other donors' samples. J is TRBJ2-7 and V is TRBV11-3; 15 nucleotides line up with TRBD2. Sequenced material: whole blood, taken in connection with sensitization to the hapten diphenylcyclopropenone (DPC). CDR3 coding DNA: TGTGCCAGCAGCGTTATCACGGGGACTAGCGGGAGGTCTAGGTACGAGCAGTACTTC. Protein product: CASSVITGTSGRSRYEQYF.